Below are 21 T cell receptor beta chains sequenced from a single sample in a study of OX40 agonist ivuxolimab in advanced cancers. The data were produced by immunoSEQ multiplex PCR, yet TCRdb's version contains in-frame clones alone and is incomplete. The data contain 24,000 or so clones, 65% to 85% of them singletons. Sequencing was performed on CD4+ or CD8+ T cells sorted from blood, taken in a trial of the OX40 agonist ivuxolimab. These receptor sequences come from an adult with an advanced solid tumor such as melanoma, head and neck, liver or kidney cancer.

The V call is TRBV6-1, the J call TRBJ1-2; D ambiguous. The ends were cut back, 1 base at V and 11 bases at J, with 11 bases in the middle. The CDR3 contains 12 residues. CDR1 and CDR2 from the germline V gene are MNHNS and SASEGT. The CDR3 loop reads CASSEVNKGYTF. The CDR3, as DNA: TGTGCCAGCAGTGAAGTAAACAAGGGATACACCTTC.

The chain is built from TRBV18 and TRBJ1-2; D is ambiguous. V lost 3 bases and J 2 bases, leaving 10 bases between the germline ends. Germline values: CDR1 KGHSH, CDR2 LQKENI. The CDR3 spans 14 residues. In DNA, the CDR3 is TGTGCCAGCTCACCCCGGACGGGGAACTATGGCTACACCTTC. Encoded protein: CASSPRTGNYGYTF.

The CDR3 region has the DNA TGTGCCAGCAGCCCTATGGTTGGAAAACTGTTTTTT. Its protein is CASSPMVGKLFF. V gene TRBV27 combines with J gene TRBJ1-4, with D unclear. Germline-derived CDR1 and CDR2 are MNHEY and SMNVEV (reference sequence). The CDR3 has 12 amino acids. Deletions cut 6 bases from V and 10 bases from J, with 12 bases between.

The chain joins TRBV2 to TRBJ2-7, with 8 bases matching TRBD2. This CDR3 contains 17 residues. V shed 1 base and J 3 bases; nucleotides not matched to a gene: 11. Germline V gene sequence: CDR1 SNHLY, CDR2 FYNNEI. CDR3 sequence (DNA): TGTGCCAGCAGTGAAGGCGTCGGGAGGGCGGGGGACTACGAGCAGTACTTC. It yields the protein CASSEGVGRAGDYEQYF.

CDR3 residues: CATNQRSNQPQHF. CDR3 nucleotides: TGTGCCACCAACCAAAGGAGCAATCAGCCCCAGCATTTT. The chain is built from TRBV15 and TRBJ1-5; D not certain. The CDR3 spans 13 residues. CDR1 is LNHNV and CDR2 is YYDKDF in the germline V gene (reference sequence). V was trimmed by 7 bases and J by 1 base, leaving 8 bases between them.

The chain links TRBV6-1 to TRBJ2-7; 11 bases map to TRBD1. V was pared by 2 bases and J by 3 bases, with 6 bases of the junction left unmatched. CDR3 size: 16 residues. From germline, CDR1 is MNHNS and CDR2 SASEGT. CDR3 nucleotide sequence: TGTGCCAGCAGTGAATTGCGGGGACAGGGGGTCTACGAGCAGTACTTC. Translating gives CASSELRGQGVYEQYF.

CDR3 coding DNA: TGCGCCAGCAGCCCCTCGGGGGCGGTTCAGCCCCAGCATTTT. Its translation is CASSPSGAVQPQHF. The chain combines TRBV10-2 with TRBJ1-5; D may be TRBD1 (6 bases). V was shortened by 6 bases and J by 6 bases, with 15 bases between the two germline ends. Germline CDR1 is WSHSY and CDR2 is SAAADI. This CDR3 has 14 amino acids.

The J gene is TRBJ2-7, the V gene TRBV5-8; D possibly corresponds to TRBD2 (5 bases). Germline assignment: CDR1 SGHTS and CDR2 YDEGEE. This CDR3 comprises 14 residues. Trimming stripped 0 bases from V and 5 bases from J, with 12 bases between. The CDR3 sequence: CASSLVKLEDEQYF. The CDR3 DNA reads TGTGCCAGCAGCTTGGTGAAGTTGGAGGACGAGCAGTACTTC. The full variable domain, completed using reference TRBV5-8 and TRBJ2-7, is EAGVTQSPTHLIKTRGQQATLRCSPISGHTSVYWYQQALGLGLQFLLWYDEGEERNRGNFPPRFSGRQFPNYSSELNVNALELEDSALYLCASSLVKLEDEQYFGPGTRLTVT.

V and J are TRBV27 and TRBJ1-2; D gene unclear. Germline V lookup: CDR1 MNHEY, CDR2 SMNVEV (reference sequence). Trimming took 2 bases from V and 8 from J, leaving 9 bases between them. The CDR3 is 12 amino acids. Written as DNA, the CDR3 is TGTGCCAGCAGTTTAACTGGCACGGGCTACACCTTC. Its translation is CASSLTGTGYTF.

This clone was seen a single time. The chain has TRBV5-1 and TRBJ2-2; D remains ambiguous. Germline V CDR1 and CDR2: SGHRS, YFSETQ. With 2 bases removed from V and 11 bases from J, the gap between germline ends came to 7 bases. The CDR3 is 11 amino acids. The CDR3 DNA reads as TGCGCCAGCAGCTTCGAGACTGAGCTGTTTTTT. Translated, it gives CASSFETELFF.

The V gene is TRBV28, the J gene TRBJ1-1, with D unclear. The CDR3 is 13 amino acids. Germline V gene sequence: CDR1 MDHEN, CDR2 SYDVKM. V shed 2 bases and J shed 8 bases, with 12 bases lying between them. Written as DNA, the CDR3 is TGTGCCAGCAGTTTAGGTACCGGAATGGAAGCTTTCTTT. The encoded protein is CASSLGTGMEAFF. Looking up the rest from reference TRBV28 and TRBJ1-1 gives the full variable domain: DVKVTQSSRYLVKRTGEKVFLECVQDMDHENMFWYRQDPGLGLRLIYFSYDVKMKEKGDIPEGYSVSREKKERFSLILESASTNQTSMYLCASSLGTGMEAFFGQGTRLTVV.

As to this clone: Compared with germline, one end of the junction differs, possibly owing to a read error. The chain couples TRBV6-6 to TRBJ1-5; TRBD1 might be the D (5 bases). The CDR3 runs to 16 residues. Germline V lookup: CDR1 MNHNY, CDR2 SVGAGI (reference sequence). CDR3 region: CASSYQAPGPNEPQHF. The CDR3 DNA is TGTGCCAGCAGTTACCAAGCTCCGGGACCCAATGAGCCCCAGCATTTT.

The rearrangement links TRBV6-5 to TRBJ1-4, with a possible D match to TRBD1 (5 bases). The germline V and J ends were trimmed by 6 bases and 8 bases, with 7 bases remaining between them. Germline V gene lookup returns CDR1 MNHEY and CDR2 SVGAGI. The CDR3 runs 11 residues. The CDR3 sequence is CASSEGEKLFF. CDR3 coding DNA: TGTGCCAGCAGCGAGGGGGAAAAACTGTTTTTT.

This clone was detected only a few times. This chain joins TRBV28 and TRBJ2-7; 8 nucleotides match TRBD2. This CDR3 has 14 amino acids. The trim removed 10 bases at V and 1 base at J, leaving 9 bases unmatched. Per germline, CDR1 MDHEN and CDR2 SYDVKM. CDR3 protein: CAIGGAGGSYEQYF. Written as DNA, the CDR3 is TGTGCCATCGGGGGGGCAGGCGGATCCTACGAGCAGTACTTC.

The chain combines TRBV9 with TRBJ1-2; 8 bases are a match to TRBD1. Germline V lookup: CDR1 SGDLS, CDR2 YYNGEE. The CDR3 extends over 15 amino acids. After removal of 2 bases from V and 5 bases from J, the junction contained 8 bases not matched to a gene. The CDR3 nucleotides are TGTGCCAGCAGCGTCTCCCGGACAGGGACTTATGGCTACACCTTC. This sequence encodes CASSVSRTGTYGYTF. Full variable domain (remainder filled in from reference TRBV9 and TRBJ1-2): DSGVTQTPKHLITATGQRVTLRCSPRSGDLSVYWYQQSLDQGLQFLIQYYNGEERAKGNILERFSAQQFPDLHSELNLSSLELGDSALYFCASSVSRTGTYGYTFGSGTRLTVV.

The chain joins TRBV6-5 to TRBJ1-4; D gene ambiguous. The CDR3 totals 13 residues. V dropped 2 bases and J dropped 5 bases, with 6 bases sitting between them. Germline V gives CDR1 MNHEY, CDR2 SVGAGI. CDR3 residues: CASSYGVNEKLFF. DNA for the CDR3: TGTGCCAGCAGTTACGGAGTGAATGAAAAACTGTTTTTT.

The V gene is TRBV5-1, the J gene TRBJ1-2; TRBD1 aligns across 9 bases. The CDR3 consists of 13 residues. V dropped 3 bases and J dropped 4; count of bases not matched to a gene: 1. CDR1 and CDR2 (germline): SGHRS, YFSETQ. DNA for the CDR3: TGCGCCAGCAGCTCGGGACAGGGCTATGGCTACACCTTC. Translated: CASSSGQGYGYTF.

The gene calls are TRBV11-2 and TRBJ2-7; the match to TRBD1 covers 7 bases. With 3 bases clipped from V and 7 bases from J, the junction kept 18 bases outside the gene matches. The germline CDR1 and CDR2 sequences are SGHAT and FQNNGV. The CDR3 is 17 residues long. The CDR3 loop is CASSFPGTGQRLGEQYF. The CDR3 DNA is TGTGCCAGCAGCTTCCCAGGGACGGGACAGCGCCTTGGTGAGCAGTACTTC.

Here the CDR3 reads CASSVGSGTGAGNTIYF. The CDR3 DNA reads TGTGCCAGCAGCGTAGGATCCGGGACAGGGGCGGGAAACACCATATATTTT. V and J are TRBV9 and TRBJ1-3; 10 bases line up with TRBD1. V lost 0 bases, J lost 4 bases, and 7 bases stayed unmatched. Germline V gene data show CDR1 as SGDLS and CDR2 as YYNGEE. This CDR3 comprises 17 residues.

The chain couples TRBV7-8 to TRBJ1-6, with a possible D match to TRBD1 (5 bases). Trimming shortened V by 0 bases and J by 1 base, and 10 bases separated the two germline ends. Germline CDR1 is SGHVS and CDR2 is FQNEAQ. CDR3 size: 17 residues. The CDR3 spells CASSLAGGGSYNSPLHF. The CDR3 nucleotides are TGTGCCAGCAGCTTAGCTGGGGGGGGATCCTATAATTCACCCCTCCACTTT.

The chain couples TRBV18 to TRBJ1-2; D is perhaps TRBD1 (6 bases). Trimming stripped 2 bases from V and 4 bases from J, with 8 bases between. The CDR3 length is 13 residues. CDR1 and CDR2 (germline): KGHSH, LQKENI. CDR3 residues: CASSPTDSYGYTF. The DNA of the CDR3 is TGTGCCAGCTCACCAACGGACAGCTATGGCTACACCTTC.